This entry lists 26 T cell receptor beta chains sequenced from one sample in a study of shared clonotypes between healthy human individuals. The assay was immunoSEQ multiplex PCR, and TCRdb's table has in-frame clones only and misses some. This table holds 450,000 to 500,000 clones, around four fifths found once. The specimen was PBMCs. These receptors were obtained from a woman in her forties in good health. Some clones in this sample may be carry-over from other donors' samples.

As for this clone: The same CDR3 is also encoded by other DNA sequences in this sample. The chain recombines TRBV29-1 with TRBJ2-7, with unresolved D. Trimming cost V 6 bases and J 5 bases, with 26 bases left between them. This CDR3 is 16 amino acids long. Per the germline V gene, CDR1 is SQVTM and CDR2 is ANQGSEA. The CDR3: CSVAGLMETAEDEQYF. In DNA form, the CDR3 reads TGCAGCGTCGCCGGTTTGATGGAGACGGCAGAAGACGAGCAGTACTTC.

This sequence joins TRBV28 and TRBJ2-3; D may be TRBD2 (5 bases). Per germline, CDR1 MDHEN and CDR2 SYDVKM. The CDR3 contains 13 residues. Trimming removed 8 bases at V and 0 bases at J, with 9 bases between. Here the CDR3 DNA reads TGTGCCAGCTTGAGGGTCAGCACAGATACGCAGTATTTT. Translation: CASLRVSTDTQYF.

This rearrangement joins TRBV28 to TRBJ2-2; 7 bases are shared with TRBD2. With 8 bases clipped from V and 5 bases from J, the junction kept 11 bases outside the gene matches. CDR3 length: 15 amino acids. CDR1 is MDHEN and CDR2 is SYDVKM in the germline V gene. CDR3 sequence reads: CASSPGRVETGELFF. DNA of the CDR3: TGTGCCAGCTCCCCAGGGAGGGTCGAGACCGGGGAGCTGTTTTTT.

V is TRBV27 and J is TRBJ1-3; D uncertain. Trimming took 3 bases from V and 2 from J, leaving 11 bases between them. The germline V gene encodes CDR1 MNHEY and CDR2 SMNVEV (reference sequence). The CDR3 runs to 15 residues. CDR3 in amino acids: CASSFRPGTGNTIYF. For the CDR3, the DNA is TGTGCCAGCAGTTTCCGGCCCGGCACTGGAAACACCATATATTTT.

The rearrangement links TRBV14 to TRBJ2-2, with a tentative D call TRBD2 (5 bases). CDR1 and CDR2 (germline): SGHDN, FVKESK. The V gene lost 4 bases and the J gene lost 5 bases, with 8 bases spanning the gap. The CDR3 has 13 residues. The CDR3 region is CASSPQRTGELFF. The DNA for the CDR3 is TGTGCCAGCAGCCCCCAGCGGACCGGGGAGCTGTTTTTT.

This clone was recorded only once. The chain employs TRBV6-1 and TRBJ2-7; D may be TRBD1 or TRBD2 (5 bases each). The CDR3 contains 18 residues. Germline CDR1 reads MNHNS; CDR2 reads SASEGT. V lost 0 bases to trimming and J lost 3 bases, with 21 bases between them. CDR3 DNA: TGTGCCAGCAGTGAAGCGTCGGGGCGGGTAAGGGATGGCTACGAGCAGTACTTC. Protein sequence: CASSEASGRVRDGYEQYF.

J is TRBJ2-3 and V is TRBV28; 9 bases are a match to TRBD1. The V gene's germline CDR1 is MDHEN and CDR2 SYDVKM. Unmatched junction bases numbered 13, after V lost 10 bases and J lost 2 bases. The length of the CDR3 is 16 residues. The CDR3 spells CAIQRLGQGFTDTQYF. The DNA for the CDR3 is TGTGCCATCCAACGTTTAGGACAGGGGTTCACAGATACGCAGTATTTT.

V is TRBV19 and J is TRBJ2-7, with TRBD1 identical over 7 bases. The germline gives CDR1 LNHDA, CDR2 SQIVND (reference sequence). Losses at the gene ends were 5 bases for V and 3 bases for J; bases not matched to a gene: 7. The CDR3 sequence is 14 residues long. The CDR3 here is CASSPRDRYYEQYF. The CDR3 nucleotides are TGTGCCAGTAGTCCACGGGACAGATACTACGAGCAGTACTTC. The complete variable domain, with remaining parts taken from reference TRBV19 and TRBJ2-7, reads DGGITQSPKYLFRKEGQNVTLSCEQNLNHDAMYWYRQDPGQGLRLIYYSQIVNDFQKGDIAEGYSVSREKKESFPLTVTSAQKNPTAFYLCASSPRDRYYEQYFGPGTRLTVT.

The chain links TRBV30 to TRBJ1-1; the D is unclear. This CDR3 spans 15 amino acids. CDR1 and CDR2 from the germline V gene are GTSNPN and SVGIG (reference sequence). Trimming shortened V by 0 bases and J by 0 bases, and 11 bases separated the two germline ends. Here the CDR3 DNA reads TGTGCCTGGAGTGTCTCCAGGCTATTGAACACTGAAGCTTTCTTT. It specifies CAWSVSRLLNTEAFF.

The chain recombines TRBV4-1 with TRBJ2-5; D may be TRBD1 or TRBD2 (5 bases each). CDR1 and CDR2 (germline): MGHRA, YSYEKL. Trimming pared 3 bases from V and 2 bases from J, leaving 16 bases between. The length of the CDR3 is 16 residues. The CDR3: CASSQPGRKAQETQYF. CDR3 DNA: TGCGCCAGCAGCCAGCCGGGACGGAAAGCACAAGAGACCCAGTACTTC.

The chain uses TRBV7-9 and TRBJ2-3, with D maybe TRBD1 (5 bases). The CDR3 is 16 amino acids. CDR1 SEHNR and CDR2 FQNEAQ come from the germline V gene (reference sequence). V lost 1 base and J lost 0, with 11 bases in between. CDR3 protein: CASSLGQTLSTDTQYF. For the CDR3, the DNA is TGTGCCAGCAGCTTAGGACAGACCCTTAGCACAGATACGCAGTATTTT.

The chain uses TRBV5-1 and TRBJ1-4; 10 bases match TRBD1. This CDR3 is built from 14 residues. Germline CDR1 reads SGHRS; CDR2 reads YFSETQ. V dropped 0 bases and J dropped 7; count of bases not matched to a gene: 0. DNA of the CDR3: TGCGCCAGCAGCTTGGGGGACAGGGGTGAAAAACTGTTTTTT. It yields the protein CASSLGDRGEKLFF.

The chain links TRBV9 to TRBJ2-5, with D perhaps TRBD1 (6 bases). The germline V and J ends were trimmed by 0 bases and 5 bases, with 14 bases remaining between them. Germline CDR1 SGDLS, CDR2 YYNGEE. CDR3 length: 15 residues. This CDR3 is CASSVGGGVAETQYF. DNA for the CDR3: TGTGCCAGCAGCGTAGGAGGGGGAGTCGCTGAGACCCAGTACTTC.

The chain is built from TRBV19 and TRBJ2-1; 9 positions match TRBD1. The CDR3 consists of 15 residues. CDR1 and CDR2 (germline): LNHDA, SQIVND (reference sequence). Losses at the gene ends were 5 bases for V and 8 bases for J; bases not matched to a gene: 10. This chain's CDR3 is CASSPMGTGMDEQFF. In nucleotides, the CDR3 is TGTGCCAGTAGTCCCATGGGGACAGGGATGGATGAGCAGTTCTTC.

The chain is built from TRBV21-1 and TRBJ2-5; TRBD2 is taken as the D call from the table, unchecked against the DNA. TRBV21-1 is a known pseudogene. There are 14 residues in the CDR3. The CDR3: CASSNPPFQETQYF. DNA of the CDR3: TGTGCCAGCAGCAACCCTCCTTTCCAAGAGACCCAGTACTTC.

The rearrangement links TRBV19 to TRBJ2-7, with TRBD1 matching 9 bases. The CDR3 is made up of 14 amino acids. V dropped 5 bases and J dropped 5; count of bases not matched to a gene: 7. The germline CDR1 and CDR2 sequences are LNHDA and SQIVND (reference sequence). CDR3 nucleotides: TGTGCCAGTAGTTTCGGACAGGGGTTCAACGAGCAGTACTTC. Its translation is CASSFGQGFNEQYF.

In regard to this clone: This may be a read error, as it is one base from a much larger clone. The sample holds other DNA sequences that translate to the same CDR3. The chain combines TRBV29-1 with TRBJ1-5, with TRBD1 as a possible D gene (6 bases). CDR1 SQVTM and CDR2 ANQGSEA come from the germline V gene. Trimming cost V 6 bases and J 4 bases, with 10 bases left between them. There are 12 residues in the CDR3. CDR3 amino acids: CSVGQGNQPQHF. CDR3 sequence (DNA): TGCAGCGTAGGGCAGGGGAATCAGCCCCAGCATTTT.

On this clone itself: Since a much larger clone is just one base distant, this may be a read error. The chain combines TRBV5-5 with TRBJ2-7, with D perhaps assigned TRBD1 or TRBD2 (5 bases each). Germline-derived CDR1 and CDR2 are SGHKS and YYEKEE (reference sequence). Trimming stripped 0 bases from V and 3 bases from J, with 7 bases between. The CDR3 runs 13 residues. CDR3 nucleotides: TGTGCCAGCAGCTTGGCGGGACGCTACGAGCAGTACTTC. Translating gives CASSLAGRYEQYF.

The V call is TRBV7-9, the J call TRBJ1-3; 8 bases match TRBD1. V dropped 4 bases and J dropped 0; count of bases not matched to a gene: 5. The germline V gene encodes CDR1 SEHNR and CDR2 FQNEAQ (reference sequence). The CDR3 is made up of 16 amino acids. Written as DNA, the CDR3 is TGTGCCAGCAGCTCCCCTGGACAGGGCTCTGGAAACACCATATATTTT. Protein: CASSSPGQGSGNTIYF.

The V gene is TRBV19, the J gene TRBJ1-5; no firm D call. CDR1 is LNHDA, CDR2 SQIVND, per germline (reference sequence). The V end was cut by 6 bases, the J end by 7 bases, with 13 bases between. The CDR3 consists of 13 residues. CDR3 DNA sequence: TGTGCCAGTAGAGTATCGACAATGCAGCCCCAGCATTTT. This translates into CASRVSTMQPQHF. Complete variable domain (other parts from reference TRBV19 and TRBJ1-5): DGGITQSPKYLFRKEGQNVTLSCEQNLNHDAMYWYRQDPGQGLRLIYYSQIVNDFQKGDIAEGYSVSREKKESFPLTVTSAQKNPTAFYLCASRVSTMQPQHFGDGTRLSIL.

The chain combines TRBV5-5 with TRBJ1-3, with no clear D. V dropped 4 bases and J dropped 4 bases, with 9 bases sitting between them. The germline V gene encodes CDR1 SGHKS and CDR2 YYEKEE (reference sequence). The CDR3 has 13 residues. DNA for the CDR3: TGTGCCAGCAGCCGTTTAGGGGGAAACACCATATATTTT. Its protein product is CASSRLGGNTIYF.

V usage is TRBV7-9 and J usage is TRBJ2-7; possible D gene TRBD1, 5 bases. The germline V and J ends were trimmed by 2 bases and 5 bases, with 7 bases remaining between them. This CDR3 region has 12 residues. Germline CDR1 is SEHNR and CDR2 is FQNEAQ (reference sequence). In DNA form, the CDR3 reads TGTGCCAGCAGCTTACAGGGCCACGAGCAGTACTTC. It specifies CASSLQGHEQYF. The full variable domain, in which reference TRBV7-9 and TRBJ2-7 provide the parts outside the CDR3, is DTGVSQNPRHKITKRGQNVTFRCDPISEHNRLYWYRQTLGQGPEFLTYFQNEAQLEKSRLLSDRFSAERPKGSFSTLEIQRTEQGDSAMYLCASSLQGHEQYFGPGTRLTVT.

This clone was observed a handful of times. V gene TRBV6-1 combines with J gene TRBJ2-5, with D possibly being TRBD2 (6 bases). The DNA matches TRBJ2-7 better at its end, which makes the J call doubtful. Germline V CDR1 and CDR2: MNHNS, SASEGT. CDR3 length equals 14 residues. The DNA of the CDR3 is TGTGCCAGCAGTGAACAAGAGGAGGGCTACGAGCAGTACTTC. This gives the protein CASSEQEEGYEQYF.

This chain links TRBV11-2 with TRBJ2-3; possible D gene TRBD1, 5 bases. This CDR3 contains 13 residues. The germline V gene encodes CDR1 SGHAT and CDR2 FQNNGV. Trimming took 4 bases from V and 6 from J, leaving 11 bases between them. The CDR3 loop is CASSSWGPDTQYF. The DNA for the CDR3 is TGTGCCAGCAGCTCTTGGGGCCCCGATACGCAGTATTTT.

The chain is built from TRBV18 and TRBJ2-4; D might be TRBD2 (5 bases). In germline, CDR1 is KGHSH, CDR2 LQKENI. The CDR3 length is 18 residues. V was trimmed by 2 bases and J by 0 bases, leaving 17 bases between them. CDR3 loop: CASSPGGFDGLAKNIQYF. The CDR3 coding sequence is TGTGCCAGCTCACCAGGAGGTTTTGACGGACTAGCCAAAAACATTCAGTACTTC.

Here the CDR3 reads CASSFLGELFF. CDR3 bases: TGCGCCAGCAGCTTTCTCGGGGAGCTGTTTTTT. This chain connects TRBV5-1 to TRBJ2-2; D ambiguous. CDR1 is SGHRS, CDR2 YFSETQ, per germline. V was pared by 2 bases and J by 7 bases, with 3 bases between. This CDR3 region has 11 residues. Full variable domain (remainder filled in from reference TRBV5-1 and TRBJ2-2): KAGVTQTPRYLIKTRGQQVTLSCSPISGHRSVSWYQQTPGQGLQFLFEYFSETQRNKGNFPGRFSGRQFSNSRSEMNVSTLELGDSALYLCASSFLGELFFGEGSRLTVL.